This entry lists 5 T cell receptor beta chains sequenced from one sample in a study of blood T cell repertoires in COVID-19. Sequencing was performed with immunoSEQ multiplex PCR; in TCRdb, only in-frame clones are kept and a portion is missing. The data contain roughly 220,000 clones, around 90% of them seen just once; the ten biggest clones take up approximately 14%. Input material: PBMCs or T cells enriched from blood (not recorded which). The receptors shown here come from a woman aged 50 to 60 with acute COVID-19.

The chain employs TRBV30 and TRBJ1-2; D gene ambiguous. The V gene lost 2 bases and the J gene lost 7 bases, with 17 bases spanning the gap. CDR1 is GTSNPN, CDR2 SVGIG, per germline (reference sequence). The CDR3 totals 14 residues. The CDR3 is CAWSTGNRVSGYTF. The CDR3 coding sequence is TGTGCCTGGAGTACCGGGAACCGGGTGAGTGGCTACACCTTC.

The chain combines TRBV3-1 (or the pseudogene TRBV3-2) with TRBJ2-3, with 8 bases matching TRBD2. The germline gives CDR1 LGHDT, CDR2 YNNKEL (reference sequence). The CDR3 contains 17 residues. V gave up 0 bases and J gave up 3 bases; unmatched junction bases: 8. In DNA, the CDR3 is TGTGCCAGCAGCCAAGAGGGGACGGGAGGGCCAACAGATACGCAGTATTTT. Its translation is CASSQEGTGGPTDTQYF.

This clone was seen a single time. The chain couples TRBV7-2 to TRBJ1-1; the D gene is possibly TRBD1 (5 bases). The germline CDR1 and CDR2 sequences are SGHTA and FQGNSA. Trimming removed 2 bases at V and 4 bases at J, with 11 bases between. The CDR3 has 14 amino acids. The CDR3 reads CASSLNRGSTEAFF. The DNA for the CDR3 is TGTGCCAGCAGCTTAAATAGGGGCAGCACTGAAGCTTTCTTT.

This clone was detected only once. The DNA for the CDR3 is TGTGCCAGCAGCTTAGCTAGAACAGGCACAGATACGCAGTATTTT. Its protein is CASSLARTGTDTQYF. The chain employs TRBV7-2 and TRBJ2-3; D not resolved. This CDR3 is built from 15 residues. Germline CDR1 reads SGHTA; CDR2 reads FQGNSA. V lost 0 bases to trimming and J lost 1 base, with 8 bases between them.

The chain joins TRBV3-1 (or the pseudogene TRBV3-2) to TRBJ2-2, with a possible D match to TRBD1 (6 bases). Trimming pared 4 bases from V and 5 bases from J, leaving 8 bases between. CDR3 length: 13 amino acids. Per germline, CDR1 LGHDT and CDR2 YNNKEL (reference sequence). The CDR3 DNA is TGTGCCAGCAGCCGACAGGTAACCGGGGAGCTGTTTTTT. This encodes CASSRQVTGELFF.